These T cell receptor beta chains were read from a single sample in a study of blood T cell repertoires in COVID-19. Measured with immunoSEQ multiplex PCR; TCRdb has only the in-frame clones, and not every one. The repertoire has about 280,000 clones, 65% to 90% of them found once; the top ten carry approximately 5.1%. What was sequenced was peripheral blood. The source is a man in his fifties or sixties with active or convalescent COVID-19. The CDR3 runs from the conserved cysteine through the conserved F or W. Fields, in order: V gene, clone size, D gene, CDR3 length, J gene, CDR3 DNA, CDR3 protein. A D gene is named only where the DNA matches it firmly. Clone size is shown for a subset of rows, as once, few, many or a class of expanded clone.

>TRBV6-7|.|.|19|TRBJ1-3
TGTGCCAGCAGTTACTCGACGGACAGCCTTCTTGAGACTGGAAACACCATATATTTT
CASSYSTDSLLETGNTIYF
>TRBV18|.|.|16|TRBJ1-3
TGTGCCAGCTCACCAACTACAGGGAATGCTGGAAACACCATATATTTT
CASSPTTGNAGNTIYF
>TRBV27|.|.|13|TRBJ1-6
TGTGCCAGCAGTTTATCGAGGAATTCACCCCTCCACTTT
CASSLSRNSPLHF
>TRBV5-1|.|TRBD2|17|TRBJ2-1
TGCGCCAGCAGCTTGGGGGGTAGCGGGCGTAGGTACAATGAGCAGTTCTTC
CASSLGGSGRRYNEQFF
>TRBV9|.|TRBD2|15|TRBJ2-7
TGTGCCAGCAGCGTAGATCCTAGCGGGGACTACGAGCAGTACTTC
CASSVDPSGDYEQYF
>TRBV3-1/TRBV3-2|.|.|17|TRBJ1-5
TGTGCCAGCAGCCAGGGGGGAGGGGAATCTAGCAATCAGCCCCAGCATTTT
CASSQGGGESSNQPQHF
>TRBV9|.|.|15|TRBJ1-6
TGTGCCAGCAGCGCCAAGGTAGGGGGGGATTCACCCCTCCACTTT
CASSAKVGGDSPLHF
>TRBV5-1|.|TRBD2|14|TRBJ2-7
TGCGCCAGCAGCTTGGCTGGGACTAGTGACGAGCAGTACTTC
CASSLAGTSDEQYF
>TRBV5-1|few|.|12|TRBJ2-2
TGCGCCAGCAGCTTTTCCGCCGGGGAGCTGTTTTTT
CASSFSAGELFF
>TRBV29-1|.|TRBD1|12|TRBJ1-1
TGCAGCGCGGTCCCACAGGGGGCAAAAGCTTTCTTT
CSAVPQGAKAFF